Listed here are 21 T cell receptor beta chains from one sample, sequenced in a study of T cell repertoires in cytomegalovirus infection. From the reads, TCRdb called clonotypes with MiXCR, one entry per CDR3 protein. Found here are about 300,000 distinct CDR3 sequences, roughly 9.3% of them singletons; the top ten hold more than 2.5%. The specimen was PBMCs. Every receptor here comes from a human donor in good health (CMV status not recorded). Some clones in this sample may be carry-over from other donors' samples.

This clonotype has ten or more counts. The chain couples TRBV7-6 to TRBJ2-1; D ambiguous. Germline V lookup: CDR1 SGHVS, CDR2 FNYEAQ. This CDR3 is 14 amino acids long. V lost 0 bases and J lost 6, with 9 bases in between. The CDR3 DNA reads as TGTGCCAGCAGCTTAGCCGGCCAGACCAATGAGCAGTTCTTC. Translation gives CASSLAGQTNEQFF.

There are a few counts of this clonotype. The chain joins TRBV25-1 to TRBJ2-1; TRBD2 aligns across 15 bases. V lost 6 bases and J lost 7; bases outside the gene matches: 7. In germline, CDR1 is MGHDK, CDR2 SYGVNS. The CDR3 is 16 residues long. CDR3 sequence reads: CASRGGGLAGGNEQFF. The CDR3, as DNA: TGTGCCAGCAGAGGGGGGGGACTAGCGGGGGGAAATGAGCAGTTCTTC.

This clonotype was counted many times. CDR3 sequence reads: CSVEIYRGARVSEQFF. CDR3 nucleotide sequence: TGCAGCGTTGAGATCTATCGGGGGGCCAGGGTTAGTGAGCAGTTCTTC. This chain joins TRBV29-1 and TRBJ2-1; D perhaps matches TRBD2 (7 bases). The CDR3 spans 16 residues. CDR1 is SQVTM and CDR2 is ANQGSEA in the germline V gene. V was trimmed by 3 bases and J by 9 bases, leaving 24 bases between them.

V usage is TRBV7-9 and J usage is TRBJ2-2; 9 bases are shared with TRBD1. In germline, CDR1 is SEHNR, CDR2 FQNEAQ (reference sequence). Trimming took 6 bases from V and 1 from J; bases not matched to a gene: 6. The CDR3 loop spans 16 amino acids. The DNA for the CDR3 is TGTGCCAGCAGTACACAGGGGGCGCGGAACACCGGGGAGCTGTTTTTT. Encoded protein: CASSTQGARNTGELFF.

Many counts were recorded for this clonotype. The chain uses TRBV7-2 and TRBJ2-1, with a tentative D call TRBD2 (5 bases). CDR1 and CDR2 (germline): SGHTA, FQGNSA. The V and J ends lost 0 bases and 9 bases respectively, with 12 bases between them. The CDR3 is 14 residues long. The CDR3 loop is CASSLAGNRGEQFF. The CDR3 nucleotides are TGTGCCAGCAGCTTAGCGGGGAACCGGGGTGAGCAGTTCTTC.

The sample holds many counts of this clonotype. This rearrangement joins TRBV28 to TRBJ2-2; perhaps D is TRBD1 or TRBD2 (5 bases each). Germline-derived CDR1 and CDR2 are MDHEN and SYDVKM. V lost 5 bases, J lost 6 bases, and 13 bases lay in between. This CDR3 region has 14 residues. The CDR3 is CASSRRDRPGELFF. DNA of the CDR3: TGTGCCAGCAGTCGAAGGGACCGACCCGGGGAGCTGTTTTTT. Supplemented by reference TRBV28 and TRBJ2-2, the full variable domain reads DVKVTQSSRYLVKRTGEKVFLECVQDMDHENMFWYRQDPGLGLRLIYFSYDVKMKEKGDIPEGYSVSREKKERFSLILESASTNQTSMYLCASSRRDRPGELFFGEGSRLTVL.

This clonotype was picked up a small number of times. The genes are TRBV20-1 and TRBJ1-6; no clear D. V lost 0 bases to trimming and J lost 6 bases, with 12 bases between them. This CDR3 is built from 15 residues. The germline V gene encodes CDR1 DFQATT and CDR2 SNEGSKA (reference sequence). The CDR3 here is CSARDPGRVNSPLHF. CDR3 in DNA: TGCAGTGCTAGAGACCCCGGGCGGGTTAATTCACCCCTCCACTTT.

This clonotype was detected many times. This chain links TRBV2 with TRBJ1-1; D not resolved. V lost 1 base and J lost 0, with 12 bases in between. CDR1 and CDR2 from the germline V gene are SNHLY and FYNNEI. The CDR3 totals 16 residues. The CDR3 spells CASSEDPGRLNTEAFF. As DNA, the CDR3 is TGTGCCAGCAGTGAAGACCCCGGACGGCTGAACACTGAAGCTTTCTTT.

This clonotype was found many times. This chain uses TRBV28 with TRBJ2-2; D may be TRBD2 (6 bases). The CDR3 is made up of 15 amino acids. Germline values: CDR1 MDHEN, CDR2 SYDVKM. Trimming stripped 5 bases from V and 0 bases from J, with 10 bases between. The CDR3 sequence: CASSTPGANTGELFF. The CDR3, as DNA: TGTGCCAGCAGTACCCCGGGGGCGAACACCGGGGAGCTGTTTTTT.

This clonotype was seen at least ten times. The chain recombines TRBV2 with TRBJ2-5, with D perhaps matching TRBD1 (6 bases). Germline CDR1 SNHLY, CDR2 FYNNEI. The CDR3 spans 16 residues. V lost 6 bases to trimming and J lost 0 bases, with 17 bases between them. CDR3 protein: CASSDWTARYQETQYF. CDR3 DNA sequence: TGTGCCAGCAGCGATTGGACAGCCAGGTACCAAGAGACCCAGTACTTC.

V and J are TRBV7-3 and TRBJ2-1, with 9 positions matching TRBD1. Germline V gene sequence: CDR1 SGHTA, CDR2 FQGTGA. J was trimmed by 7 bases and V by 5 bases; bases with no gene match: 6. This CDR3 comprises 14 residues. This CDR3 reads CASSIQGAGNEQFF. The CDR3 DNA sequence: TGTGCCAGCAGCATACAGGGGGCGGGGAATGAGCAGTTCTTC.

This sequence joins TRBV20-1 and TRBJ1-1; no reliable D call. The CDR3 consists of 14 residues. Trimming took off 3 bases at V and 1 base at J, with 12 bases between the two ends. The germline CDR1 and CDR2 sequences are DFQATT and SNEGSKA (reference sequence). This CDR3 is CSASLTMSNTEAFF. CDR3 nucleotides: TGCAGTGCTAGCCTCACAATGTCGAACACTGAAGCTTTCTTT.

This clonotype showed up many times. This chain links TRBV12-3 or TRBV12-4 with TRBJ1-5, with D possibly matching TRBD1 (5 bases). The CDR3 extends over 16 amino acids. The germline V and J ends were trimmed by 6 bases and 0 bases, with 15 bases remaining between them. The CDR3 DNA reads TGTGCCAGCAGCGCCGCGGGGCAGGGTAGCAATCAGCCCCAGCATTTT. It is translated as CASSAAGQGSNQPQHF.

The V and J genes are TRBV28 and TRBJ1-5, with D tentatively TRBD1 (5 bases). V was shortened by 8 bases and J by 6 bases, with 20 bases between the two germline ends. The CDR3 totals 15 residues. Germline CDR1 MDHEN, CDR2 SYDVKM. In nucleotides, the CDR3 is TGTGCCAGCCTATATAGTGGGGGTATTGGTCAGCCCCAGCATTTT. Its protein is CASLYSGGIGQPQHF.

This clonotype was counted many times. V gene TRBV6-2 or TRBV6-3 combines with J gene TRBJ2-5; 9 bases are shared with TRBD2. Trimming removed 5 bases from V and 1 base from J; junction bases left unmatched: 8. CDR3 length equals 16 residues. Germline V gives CDR1 MNHEY, CDR2 SVGEGT. The CDR3 sequence: CASSAPSGAGQETQYF. CDR3 sequence (DNA): TGTGCCAGCAGTGCCCCTAGCGGGGCGGGCCAAGAGACCCAGTACTTC.

This clonotype was observed at least ten times. The chain couples TRBV12-3 or TRBV12-4 to TRBJ2-2, with D perhaps TRBD1 (6 bases). The CDR3 length is 12 residues. This CDR3 reads CVPQGDTGELFF. In DNA, the CDR3 is TGTGTCCCACAGGGCGACACCGGGGAGCTGTTTTTT.

This clonotype has ten or more counts. The rearrangement uses TRBV7-8 and TRBJ2-5; a possible D gene is TRBD2 (5 bases). This CDR3 spans 14 amino acids. Germline CDR1 and CDR2: SGHVS and FQNEAQ. V was clipped by 1 base and J by 3 bases, with 9 bases between them. The CDR3 bases are TGTGCCAGCAGCTTAGTACGGGGAGAAGAGACCCAGTACTTC. Protein sequence: CASSLVRGEETQYF.

Many counts were recorded for this clonotype. The chain uses TRBV28 and TRBJ1-5; D gene unclear. CDR3 length equals 12 residues. Germline V gives CDR1 MDHEN, CDR2 SYDVKM. Trimming left V 5 bases short and J 7 bases short, with 9 bases between. CDR3 in DNA: TGTGCCAGCAGTCCATTCATGCAGCCCCAGCATTTT. Translation: CASSPFMQPQHF.

This clonotype came up many times. The chain combines TRBV6-5 with TRBJ2-1; 7 nucleotides match TRBD1. The CDR3 has 15 residues. The V gene end was trimmed by 0 bases and the J gene end by 1 base; junction bases not matched to a gene: 0. Germline CDR1 reads MNHEY; CDR2 reads SVGAGI. The CDR3 DNA reads as TGTGCCAGCAGTTACTCGGGACAGTCCTACAATGAGCAGTTCTTC. Protein sequence: CASSYSGQSYNEQFF.

This clonotype was seen a handful of times. The chain employs TRBV7-9 and TRBJ2-4; D uncertain. Trimming removed 5 bases from V and 1 base from J, with 12 bases in between. The germline CDR1 and CDR2 sequences are SEHNR and FQNEAQ (reference sequence). The CDR3 consists of 15 residues. The CDR3 protein is CASSPQRNAKNIQYF. Here the CDR3 DNA reads TGTGCCAGCAGCCCCCAGAGAAATGCCAAAAACATTCAGTACTTC. Full variable domain (missing parts from reference TRBV7-9 and TRBJ2-4): DTGVSQNPRHKITKRGQNVTFRCDPISEHNRLYWYRQTLGQGPEFLTYFQNEAQLEKSRLLSDRFSAERPKGSFSTLEIQRTEQGDSAMYLCASSPQRNAKNIQYFGAGTRLSVL.

This clonotype has a count of ten or more. The genes are TRBV28 and TRBJ2-1; 10 nucleotides line up with TRBD2. The ends lost 4 bases at V and 4 bases at J; junction bases unmatched: 4. The CDR3 runs to 15 residues. Germline V lookup: CDR1 MDHEN, CDR2 SYDVKM. Here the CDR3 reads CASSSPSGGYNEQFF. The CDR3 region has the DNA TGTGCCAGCAGTTCTCCTAGCGGGGGATACAATGAGCAGTTCTTC.